This TCR beta chain was sequenced for a study of T cells in lung cancer brain metastases. Notes on the study in general: Most clones were lesion-specific, with limited overlap between paired lesions (Morisita roughly 0.25).

A remark on this clone: Its antigen is as yet unknown.

TCRdb keeps only in-frame clones here, not all; method: immunoSEQ multiplex PCR. The table lists several thousand clones, over 75% of them singletons. V gave up 6 bases and J gave up 7 bases, with 16 bases separating them. The CDR3 contains 14 residues. Germline V gene lookup returns CDR1 LNHDA and CDR2 SQIVND (reference sequence). This TCR came from a man aged 50 or older with non-small cell lung cancer. The J gene is TRBJ2-1, the V gene TRBV19; tentative D call: TRBD2 (5 bases). The sequencing input was tumor tissue from the primary lung tumor. The CDR3 reads CASRGFSALNEQFF. The CDR3 nucleotides are TGTGCCAGTAGAGGATTTAGCGCGCTTAATGAGCAGTTCTTC.